Each of the 21 T cell receptor beta chains below was sequenced from the same sample in a study of cytomegalovirus exposure and HLA in healthy donors. Generated by immunoSEQ multiplex PCR, the TCRdb table keeps only in-frame clones and is missing some. The data contain roughly 130,000 clones, around 85% of them singletons. Sequencing input: PBMCs. The receptor source for this set is a man between 18 and 35 years old in good health and CMV-seronegative.

This rearrangement joins TRBV6-1 to TRBJ1-2, with D possibly matching TRBD1 (5 bases). The CDR3 spans 14 residues. CDR1 and CDR2 (germline): MNHNS, SASEGT. Trimming took 2 bases from V and 3 from J, leaving 10 bases between them. The CDR3 sequence: CASSERGIDYGYTF. CDR3 DNA sequence: TGTGCCAGCAGTGAACGGGGGATCGACTATGGCTACACCTTC.

This chain connects TRBV28 to TRBJ1-2; 9 bases map to TRBD1. This CDR3 comprises 14 residues. Germline lookup yields CDR1 MDHEN and CDR2 SYDVKM. V gave up 2 bases and J gave up 13 bases; unmatched junction bases: 11. CDR3 DNA sequence: TGTGCCAGCAGTTTACGAGGGGACAGGGTGATTGTCACCTTC. This encodes CASSLRGDRVIVTF.

The chain uses TRBV29-1 and TRBJ1-1; TRBD1 agrees at 8 bases. The CDR3 runs 13 residues. The trim removed 3 bases at V and 4 bases at J, leaving 4 bases unmatched. CDR1 is SQVTM and CDR2 is ANQGSEA in the germline V gene. CDR3 nucleotides: TGCAGCGTTGATTCCCAGGGGGCCACTGAAGCTTTCTTT. Translation gives CSVDSQGATEAFF. Using reference TRBV29-1 and TRBJ1-1 for the parts outside the CDR3, the full variable domain is SAVISQKPSRDICQRGTSLTIQCQVDSQVTMMFWYRQQPGQSLTLIATANQGSEATYESGFVIDKFPISRPNLTFSTLTVSNMSPEDSSIYLCSVDSQGATEAFFGQGTRLTVV.

This chain uses TRBV6-1 with TRBJ1-1; TRBD1 aligns across 8 bases. V lost 4 bases, J lost 5 bases, and 9 bases stayed unmatched. Per the germline V gene, CDR1 is MNHNS and CDR2 is SASEGT. This CDR3 has 15 amino acids. CDR3 sequence reads: CASSALGTGFTEAFF. DNA for the CDR3: TGTGCCAGCAGTGCGCTCGGGACAGGATTTACTGAAGCTTTCTTT.

The chain carries TRBV6-5 and TRBJ1-3, with D unclear. Deletions cut 0 bases from V and 8 bases from J, with 11 bases between. CDR1 and CDR2 from the germline V gene are MNHEY and SVGAGI. This CDR3 comprises 14 residues. CDR3 sequence: CASSYSARGHTIYF. The CDR3 coding sequence is TGTGCCAGCAGTTACTCGGCCCGTGGCCACACCATATATTTT.

The chain uses TRBV6-1 and TRBJ1-1; D not certain. Trimming left V 7 bases short and J 1 base short, with 10 bases between. From germline, CDR1 is MNHNS and CDR2 SASEGT. CDR3 size: 13 residues. CDR3 sequence reads: CASKGGQNTEAFF. The DNA for the CDR3 is TGTGCCAGCAAAGGAGGGCAGAACACTGAAGCTTTCTTT.

The sample holds a few counts of this clone. The J gene is TRBJ1-2, the V gene TRBV6-5; 12 nucleotides match TRBD1. Germline V CDR1 and CDR2: MNHEY, SVGAGI. The trim removed 6 bases at V and 8 bases at J, leaving 10 bases unmatched. This CDR3 comprises 15 residues. The CDR3 DNA sequence: TGTGCCAGCAGACCCCCGGGACAGGGGGCTGGAGGCTACACCTTC. Protein: CASRPPGQGAGGYTF.

The chain joins TRBV27 to TRBJ2-7; tentatively, D is TRBD2 (5 bases). Germline-derived CDR1 and CDR2 are MNHEY and SMNVEV (reference sequence). Trimming removed 0 bases from V and 2 bases from J, with 8 bases in between. The CDR3 sequence is 14 residues long. The CDR3 DNA follows: TGTGCCAGCAGTTTATCTCCCGGGGCCTACGAGCAGTACTTC. Amino acid sequence: CASSLSPGAYEQYF.

The table lists this clone with a count of one. The CDR3 here is CASSLGTGVYNEQFF. The CDR3 coding sequence is TGTGCCAGCAGCTTGGGGACGGGGGTCTACAATGAGCAGTTCTTC. V and J are TRBV5-6 and TRBJ2-1, with D possibly TRBD2 on 6 matching bases. V was pared by 0 bases and J by 3 bases, with 10 bases between. CDR3 length: 15 amino acids. Looked up from germline, CDR1 is SGHDT and CDR2 is YYEEEE.

As DNA, the CDR3 is TGTGCCAGCAGTAGTGGGACAGCTTTCTCTGGGGCCAACGTCCTGACTTTC. Translated: CASSSGTAFSGANVLTF. J is TRBJ2-6 and V is TRBV25-1, with 7 positions matching TRBD1. V trimming: 5 bases; J trimming: 0 bases; junction bases outside the gene matches: 7. CDR3 length: 17 residues. Germline CDR1 reads MGHDK; CDR2 reads SYGVNS.

This sequence joins TRBV4-1 and TRBJ1-1; a weak D match, TRBD1 (5 bases). Deletions cut 2 bases from V and 7 bases from J, with 20 bases between. Germline-derived CDR1 and CDR2 are MGHRA and YSYEKL. The CDR3 runs to 16 residues. CDR3 sequence reads: CASSQQDLIGVGEAFF. As DNA, the CDR3 is TGCGCCAGCAGCCAACAGGACCTAATAGGGGTCGGTGAAGCTTTCTTT.

This clone was counted a few times. J is TRBJ2-7 and V is TRBV7-9, with TRBD1 matching over 10 bases. After removal of 7 bases from V and 0 bases from J, the junction contained 3 bases not matched to a gene. This CDR3 is built from 14 residues. Germline-derived CDR1 and CDR2 are SEHNR and FQNEAQ (reference sequence). CDR3 DNA sequence: TGTGCCAGCAAAGGACAGGGGGTCTCCTACGAGCAGTACTTC. It encodes CASKGQGVSYEQYF.

The V gene is TRBV27, the J gene TRBJ1-5; 8 nucleotides agree with TRBD1. CDR1 and CDR2 from the germline V gene are MNHEY and SMNVEV (reference sequence). V gave up 5 bases and J gave up 1 base; unmatched junction bases: 1. The CDR3 covers 14 residues. CDR3 region: CASSTGGSNQPQHF. The CDR3, as DNA: TGTGCCAGCAGTACAGGGGGAAGCAATCAGCCCCAGCATTTT.

This clone was detected many times. The rearrangement links TRBV2 to TRBJ2-1, with D maybe TRBD1 (5 bases). The V gene's germline CDR1 is SNHLY and CDR2 FYNNEI. The CDR3 has 17 residues. V was cut by 6 bases and J by 0 bases, with 18 bases left in between. The CDR3 sequence: CASSGGAIGASYNEQFF. The DNA of the CDR3 is TGTGCCAGCAGCGGTGGGGCTATAGGCGCCTCCTACAATGAGCAGTTCTTC.

This chain uses TRBV6-1 with TRBJ1-4; no clear D gene. Per germline, CDR1 MNHNS and CDR2 SASEGT. V dropped 1 base and J dropped 7 bases, with 10 bases sitting between them. The CDR3 has 14 amino acids. The CDR3 DNA follows: TGTGCCAGCAGTGAAGGAGCAGGAACTGAAAAACTGTTTTTT. This translates into CASSEGAGTEKLFF.

The V and J genes are TRBV7-9 and TRBJ2-7; 7 positions match TRBD1. Unmatched junction bases numbered 13, after V lost 6 bases and J lost 5 bases. CDR1 and CDR2 (germline): SEHNR, FQNEAQ (reference sequence). This CDR3 has 15 amino acids. CDR3: CASSRDGQVSHEQYF. The CDR3 region has the DNA TGTGCCAGCAGTCGAGACGGACAGGTGAGCCACGAGCAGTACTTC.

J is TRBJ2-7 and V is TRBV7-8, with D unclear. The CDR3 is 14 amino acids. The V and J ends lost 5 bases and 0 bases respectively, with 11 bases between them. CDR1 SGHVS and CDR2 FQNEAQ come from the germline V gene. The chain's CDR3 is CASSPKQTSYEQYF. CDR3 DNA sequence: TGTGCCAGCAGCCCTAAACAGACCTCCTACGAGCAGTACTTC.

V usage is TRBV6-1 and J usage is TRBJ2-7; 8 nucleotides align to TRBD1. Germline V lookup: CDR1 MNHNS, CDR2 SASEGT. V shed 5 bases and J 7 bases; nucleotides not matched to a gene: 4. The CDR3 consists of 12 residues. The CDR3 reads CASSSQGDEQYF. The CDR3 DNA follows: TGTGCCAGCAGTTCACAGGGGGATGAGCAGTACTTC.

This chain connects TRBV4-1 to TRBJ2-7; 7 bases map to TRBD2. V shed 2 bases and J 3 bases; nucleotides not matched to a gene: 4. Germline V lookup: CDR1 MGHRA, CDR2 YSYEKL. The CDR3 contains 14 residues. The CDR3 protein is CASSQPGEGYEQYF. DNA of the CDR3: TGCGCCAGCAGCCAACCCGGGGAGGGCTACGAGCAGTACTTC.

A remark on this clone: No DNA is shown, since the ends of the CDR3 on it are uncertain; the CDR3 is the one TCRdb lists. The V gene is TRBV30, the J gene TRBJ2-7; the tabulated D call, TRBD1, remains unverified against the DNA. CDR1 is GTSNPN and CDR2 is SVGIG in the germline V gene (reference sequence). Including both end residues, the CDR3 is 14 amino acids long. The CDR3 sequence is CAWAEVGQGAGRYF.

The chain links TRBV5-4 to TRBJ2-7; TRBD2 is a possible D gene (6 bases). The CDR3 spans 15 residues. Trimming removed 0 bases at V and 7 bases at J, with 17 bases between. Germline CDR1 SGHNT, CDR2 YYREEE (reference sequence). CDR3 region: CASSLGGTGGGEQYF. The CDR3 DNA reads TGTGCCAGCAGCTTGGGTGGGACTGGGGGTGGAGAGCAGTACTTC.